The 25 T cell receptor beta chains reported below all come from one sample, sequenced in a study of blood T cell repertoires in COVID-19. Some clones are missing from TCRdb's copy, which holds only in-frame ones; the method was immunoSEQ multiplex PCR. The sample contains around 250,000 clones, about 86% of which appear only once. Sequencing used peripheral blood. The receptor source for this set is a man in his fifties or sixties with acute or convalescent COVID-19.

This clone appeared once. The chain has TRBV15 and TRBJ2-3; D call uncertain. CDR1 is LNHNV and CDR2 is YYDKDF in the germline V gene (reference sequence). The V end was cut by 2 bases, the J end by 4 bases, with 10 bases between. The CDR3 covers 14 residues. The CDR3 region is CATSRSQLPDTQYF. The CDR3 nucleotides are TGTGCCACCAGCAGATCCCAACTCCCAGATACGCAGTATTTT.

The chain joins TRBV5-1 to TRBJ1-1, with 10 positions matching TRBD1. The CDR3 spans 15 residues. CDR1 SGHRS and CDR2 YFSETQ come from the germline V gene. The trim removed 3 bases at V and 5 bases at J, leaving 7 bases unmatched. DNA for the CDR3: TGCGCCAGCAGCTGGGGACAGGGGCTGGAAACTGAAGCTTTCTTT. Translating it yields CASSWGQGLETEAFF.

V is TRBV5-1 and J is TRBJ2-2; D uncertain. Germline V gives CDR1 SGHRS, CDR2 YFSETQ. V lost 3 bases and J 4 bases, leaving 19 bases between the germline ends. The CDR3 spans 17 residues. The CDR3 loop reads CASSYTPGSPVTGELFF. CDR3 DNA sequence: TGCGCCAGCAGCTATACACCAGGTTCGCCGGTCACCGGGGAGCTGTTTTTT.

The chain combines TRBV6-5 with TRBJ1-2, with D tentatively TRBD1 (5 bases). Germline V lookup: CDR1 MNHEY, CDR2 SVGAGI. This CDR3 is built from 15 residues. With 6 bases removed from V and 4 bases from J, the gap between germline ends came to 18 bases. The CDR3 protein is CASRSPWGEGYGYTF. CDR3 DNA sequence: TGTGCCAGCAGGAGCCCGTGGGGGGAGGGCTATGGCTACACCTTC.

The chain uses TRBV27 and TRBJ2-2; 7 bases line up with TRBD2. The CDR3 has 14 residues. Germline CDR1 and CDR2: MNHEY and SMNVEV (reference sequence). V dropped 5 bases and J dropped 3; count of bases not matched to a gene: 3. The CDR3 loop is CASSRAGDTGELFF. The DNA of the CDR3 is TGTGCCAGCAGTCGGGCGGGGGACACCGGGGAGCTGTTTTTT.

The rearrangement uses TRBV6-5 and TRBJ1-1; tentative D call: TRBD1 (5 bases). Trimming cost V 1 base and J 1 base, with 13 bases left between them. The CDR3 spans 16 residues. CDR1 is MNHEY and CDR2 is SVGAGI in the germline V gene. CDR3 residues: CASSYFGGGQNTEAFF. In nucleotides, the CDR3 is TGTGCCAGCAGTTACTTCGGGGGAGGTCAGAACACTGAAGCTTTCTTT.

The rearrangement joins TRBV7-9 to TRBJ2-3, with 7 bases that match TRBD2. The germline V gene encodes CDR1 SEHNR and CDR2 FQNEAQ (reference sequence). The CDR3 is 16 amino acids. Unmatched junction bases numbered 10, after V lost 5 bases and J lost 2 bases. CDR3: CASSPRIAGSTDTQYF. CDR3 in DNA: TGTGCCAGCAGCCCCCGGATAGCGGGTTCCACAGATACGCAGTATTTT. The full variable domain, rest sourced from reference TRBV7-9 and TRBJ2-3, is DTGVSQNPRHKITKRGQNVTFRCDPISEHNRLYWYRQTLGQGPEFLTYFQNEAQLEKSRLLSDRFSAERPKGSFSTLEIQRTEQGDSAMYLCASSPRIAGSTDTQYFGPGTRLTVL.

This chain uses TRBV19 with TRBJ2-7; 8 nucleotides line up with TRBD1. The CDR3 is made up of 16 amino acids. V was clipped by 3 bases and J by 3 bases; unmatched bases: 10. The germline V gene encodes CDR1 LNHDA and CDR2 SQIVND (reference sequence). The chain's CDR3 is CASSITGQGSIYEQYF. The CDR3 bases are TGTGCCAGTAGTATCACAGGACAGGGATCAATCTACGAGCAGTACTTC.

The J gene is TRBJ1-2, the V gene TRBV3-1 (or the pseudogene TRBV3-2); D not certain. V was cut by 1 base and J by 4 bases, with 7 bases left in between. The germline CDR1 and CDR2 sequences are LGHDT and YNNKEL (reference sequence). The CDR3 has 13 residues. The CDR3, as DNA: TGTGCCAGCAGCCAAGGAGAGTTCTATGGCTACACCTTC. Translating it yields CASSQGEFYGYTF.

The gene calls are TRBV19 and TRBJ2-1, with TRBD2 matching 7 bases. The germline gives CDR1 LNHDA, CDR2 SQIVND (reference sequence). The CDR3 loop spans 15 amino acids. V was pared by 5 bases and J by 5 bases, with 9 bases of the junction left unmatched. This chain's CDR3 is CASSPRSGTHNEQFF. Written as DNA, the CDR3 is TGTGCCAGTAGTCCCCGGAGCGGGACCCACAATGAGCAGTTCTTC.

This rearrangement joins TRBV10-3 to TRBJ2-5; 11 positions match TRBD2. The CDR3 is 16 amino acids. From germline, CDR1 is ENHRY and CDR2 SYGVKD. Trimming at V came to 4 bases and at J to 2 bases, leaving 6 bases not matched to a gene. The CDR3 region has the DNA TGTGCCATCAGTGGAAGACTAGCGGGACAACAAGAGACCCAGTACTTC. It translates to CAISGRLAGQQETQYF.

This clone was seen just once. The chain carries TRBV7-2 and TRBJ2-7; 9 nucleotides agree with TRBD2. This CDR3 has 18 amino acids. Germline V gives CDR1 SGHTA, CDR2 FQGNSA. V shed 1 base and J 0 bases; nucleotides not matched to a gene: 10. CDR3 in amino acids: CASSLGPPGTSSSYEQYF. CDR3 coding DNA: TGTGCCAGCAGCTTAGGCCCTCCCGGGACTAGCAGCTCCTACGAGCAGTACTTC.

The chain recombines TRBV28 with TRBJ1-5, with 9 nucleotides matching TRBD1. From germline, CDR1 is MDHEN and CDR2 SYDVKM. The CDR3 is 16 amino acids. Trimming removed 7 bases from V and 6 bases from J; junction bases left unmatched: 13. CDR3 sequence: CASNSKRRQGVQPQHF. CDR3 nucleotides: TGTGCCAGCAACTCCAAGAGGAGACAGGGGGTTCAGCCCCAGCATTTT.

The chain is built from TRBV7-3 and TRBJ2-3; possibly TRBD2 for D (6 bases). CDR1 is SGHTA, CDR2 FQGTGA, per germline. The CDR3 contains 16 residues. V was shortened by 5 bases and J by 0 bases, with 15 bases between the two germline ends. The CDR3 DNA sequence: TGTGCCAGCAGCCCCCAGGACTACAGTAGCACAGATACGCAGTATTTT. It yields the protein CASSPQDYSSTDTQYF. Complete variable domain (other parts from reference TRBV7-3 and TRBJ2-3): GAGVSQTPSNKVTEKGKYVELRCDPISGHTALYWYRQSLGQGPEFLIYFQGTGAADDSGLPNDRFFAVRPEGSVSTLKIQRTERGDSAVYLCASSPQDYSSTDTQYFGPGTRLTVL.

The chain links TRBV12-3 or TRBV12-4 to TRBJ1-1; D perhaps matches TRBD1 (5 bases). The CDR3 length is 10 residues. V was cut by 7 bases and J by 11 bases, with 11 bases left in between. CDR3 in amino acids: CASMGGRAFF. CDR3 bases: TGTGCCAGCATGGGGGGTCGGGCTTTCTTT.

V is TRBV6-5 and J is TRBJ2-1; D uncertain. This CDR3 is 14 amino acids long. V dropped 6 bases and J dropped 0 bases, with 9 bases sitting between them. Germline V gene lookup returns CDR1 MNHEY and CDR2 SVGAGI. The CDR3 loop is CASSSMSSYNEQFF. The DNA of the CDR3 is TGTGCCAGCAGCTCTATGAGCTCCTACAATGAGCAGTTCTTC.

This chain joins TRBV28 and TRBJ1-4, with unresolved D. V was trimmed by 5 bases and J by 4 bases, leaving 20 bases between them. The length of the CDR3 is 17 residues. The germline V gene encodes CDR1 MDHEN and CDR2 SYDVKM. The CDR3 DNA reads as TGTGCCAGCAGTGGTTCGAGGGCAGATAAGTTTAATGAAAAACTGTTTTTT. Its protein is CASSGSRADKFNEKLFF.

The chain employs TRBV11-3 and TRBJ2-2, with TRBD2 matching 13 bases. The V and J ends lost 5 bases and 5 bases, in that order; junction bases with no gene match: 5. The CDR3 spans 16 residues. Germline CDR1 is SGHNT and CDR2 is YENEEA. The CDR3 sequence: CASSPGLAGLTGELFF. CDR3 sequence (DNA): TGTGCCAGCAGCCCGGGACTAGCGGGACTAACCGGGGAGCTGTTTTTT.

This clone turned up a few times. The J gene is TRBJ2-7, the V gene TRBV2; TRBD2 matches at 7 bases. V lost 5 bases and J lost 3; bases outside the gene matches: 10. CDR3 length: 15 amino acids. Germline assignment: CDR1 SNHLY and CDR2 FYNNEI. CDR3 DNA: TGTGCCAGCAGTCCCCTGGGCAGGGAGGGCTACGAGCAGTACTTC. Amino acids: CASSPLGREGYEQYF.

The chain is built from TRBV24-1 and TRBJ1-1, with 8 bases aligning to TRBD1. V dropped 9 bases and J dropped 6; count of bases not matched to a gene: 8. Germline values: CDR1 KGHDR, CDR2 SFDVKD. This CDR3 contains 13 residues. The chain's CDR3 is CATRGQGASEAFF. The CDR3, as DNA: TGTGCCACCCGTGGGCAGGGGGCATCTGAAGCTTTCTTT.

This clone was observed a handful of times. The CDR3: CASSPGGPSYEQYF. In DNA, the CDR3 is TGTGCCAGCAGCCCGGGGGGGCCTTCCTACGAGCAGTACTTC. This chain links TRBV7-2 with TRBJ2-7; TRBD2 matches 8 bases. The J segment lost 1 base and the V segment lost 5 bases, leaving 4 bases of the junction unmatched. The CDR3 length is 14 residues. Germline V CDR1 and CDR2: SGHTA, FQGNSA.

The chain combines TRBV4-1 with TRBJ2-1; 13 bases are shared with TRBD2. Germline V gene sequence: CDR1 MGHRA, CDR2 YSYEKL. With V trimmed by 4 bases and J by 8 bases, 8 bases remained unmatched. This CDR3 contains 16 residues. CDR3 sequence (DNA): TGCGCCAGCAGCCGTCCGACTAGCGGGAGGCTCTATGAGCAGTTCTTC. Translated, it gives CASSRPTSGRLYEQFF.

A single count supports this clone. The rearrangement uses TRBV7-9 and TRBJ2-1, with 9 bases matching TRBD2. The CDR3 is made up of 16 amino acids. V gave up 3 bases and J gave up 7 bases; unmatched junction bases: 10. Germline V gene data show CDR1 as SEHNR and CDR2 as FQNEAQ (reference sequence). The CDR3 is CASSFLSAGGINEQFF. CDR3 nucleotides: TGTGCCAGCAGCTTCCTAAGCGCGGGAGGGATAAATGAGCAGTTCTTC.

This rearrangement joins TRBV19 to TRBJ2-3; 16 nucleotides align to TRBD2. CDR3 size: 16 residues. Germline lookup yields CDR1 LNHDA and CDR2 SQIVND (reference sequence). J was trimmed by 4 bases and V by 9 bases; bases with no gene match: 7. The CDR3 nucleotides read TGTGCCAGCTCCTCCGGGACTAGCGGGAGGGCAGATACGCAGTATTTT. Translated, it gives CASSSGTSGRADTQYF.

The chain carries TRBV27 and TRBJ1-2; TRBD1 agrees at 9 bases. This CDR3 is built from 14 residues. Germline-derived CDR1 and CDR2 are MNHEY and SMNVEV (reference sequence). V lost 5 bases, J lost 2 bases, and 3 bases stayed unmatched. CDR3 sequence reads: CASSPTGGNYGYTF. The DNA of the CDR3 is TGTGCCAGCAGTCCGACAGGGGGAAACTATGGCTACACCTTC.